A selection of T cell receptor beta chains follows, all from one sample in a study of human T cells and chemical hapten exposure. TCRdb re-derived calls from the RACE reads in MiXCR, one entry per CDR3 protein. This table has 65,000 to 95,000 distinct CDR3 sequences, 12% appearing once. Here the sequenced sample was whole blood, taken in connection with sensitization to the hapten diphenylcyclopropenone (DPC). These receptors came from a woman aged 55-70 years with alopecia areata. Some clones in this sample may be carry-over from other donors' samples. Both conserved end residues are part of each CDR3. Each record gives: J gene, CDR3 length, V gene, clone size, D gene, CDR3 DNA, CDR3 protein. A D gene is named only where the DNA matches it firmly. Expanded clones get a size class; other rows say once, few or many, or leave the size out.

>TRBJ1-5|13|TRBV5-6|many|TRBD1
TGTGCCAGCAGCCGGGACAGAAATCAGCCCCAGCATTTT
CASSRDRNQPQHF
>TRBJ2-3|15|TRBV7-2|few|-
TGTGCCAGCAGCTTAGGGGACGCGGGGGCAAATACGCAGTATTTT
CASSLGDAGANTQYF
>TRBJ1-2|15|TRBV11-2|many|-
TGTGCCAGCAGCTTATCTTTGCTGGGGAAATATGGCTACACCTTC
CASSLSLLGKYGYTF
>TRBJ2-3|15|TRBV6-4|few|TRBD1
TGTGCCAGCAGTGACGGGACAGGGGGCGCAGATACGCAGTATTTT
CASSDGTGGADTQYF
>TRBJ1-2|14|TRBV7-3|many|-
TGTGCCAGCAGCTTAACGGACGAGCGATATGGCTACACCTTC
CASSLTDERYGYTF
>TRBJ1-2|17|TRBV6-5|many|TRBD1
TGTGCCAGCAGTTACTCGGGACAGGGGGCCGAGGTCTATGGCTACACCTTC
CASSYSGQGAEVYGYTF
>TRBJ1-1|14|TRBV18|few|TRBD1
TGTGCCAGCCAACAGACAGGGTTGGTCACTGAAGCTTTCTTT
CASQQTGLVTEAFF
>TRBJ2-1|17|TRBV11-2|many|-
TGTGCCAGCAGCCCCCGATCAGCTACGAGCTCCTACAATGAGCAGTTCTTC
CASSPRSATSSYNEQFF
>TRBJ2-1|14|TRBV29-1|many|-
TGCAGCGTTGATAATAGCGGCCTATACAATGAGCAGTTCTTC
CSVDNSGLYNEQFF
>TRBJ1-6|13|TRBV10-2|-|-
TGCGCCAGTTCCGGGCTTCATAATTCACCCCTCCACTTT
CASSGLHNSPLHF
>TRBJ1-3|15|TRBV29-1|few|-
TGCAGCGTCGCCCCCTCCCCCGGGTCTGGAAACACCATATATTTT
CSVAPSPGSGNTIYF
>TRBJ2-1|16|TRBV19|few|TRBD2
TGTGCCAGTAGTCTCTCTAGCGGGGGAACTAGGAATGAGCAGTTCTTC
CASSLSSGGTRNEQFF
>TRBJ1-1|13|TRBV7-3|few|-
TGTGCCAGCAGCTTAACTCCGAACACTGAAGCTTTCTTT
CASSLTPNTEAFF
>TRBJ2-7|18|TRBV28|-|TRBD1
TGTGCCAGCAGTCCGTCCCGGGACAGGGTTGGATGGGGATACGAGCAGTACTTC
CASSPSRDRVGWGYEQYF
>TRBJ1-6|15|TRBV5-1|many|-
TGCGCCAGCAGCATCCGGGACGTTTATAATTCACCCCTCCACTTT
CASSIRDVYNSPLHF
>TRBJ2-3|16|TRBV7-6|-|TRBD2
TGTGCCAGCAGCAAATTCGGGACTAGCGGGGCAGATACGCAGTATTTT
CASSKFGTSGADTQYF
>TRBJ2-2|15|TRBV6-6|few|-
TGTGCCAGCACCACTGGACAGTTGAACACCGGGGAGCTGTTTTTT
CASTTGQLNTGELFF
>TRBJ1-5|14|TRBV3-1|many|-
TGTGCCAGCAGCCCAGGGACATTGAATCAGCCCCAGCATTTT
CASSPGTLNQPQHF
>TRBJ2-7|12|TRBV6-6|-|-
TGTGCCAGCAGTGCAGGGGTCGGCGAGCAGTACTTC
CASSAGVGEQYF
>TRBJ1-5|14|TRBV2|many|TRBD1
TGTGCCAGCAGTGTACAGGGGTCGGAGCAGCCCCAGCATTTT
CASSVQGSEQPQHF
>TRBJ2-7|13|TRBV12-3/TRBV12-4|few|-
TGTGCCAGCAGTTTTGGCTTACCCTACGAGCAGTACTTC
CASSFGLPYEQYF
>TRBJ1-3|15|TRBV15|-|-
TGTGCCACCAGCAGAGATCCCGCAGGGGGAAACACCATATATTTT
CATSRDPAGGNTIYF
>TRBJ1-2|17|TRBV9|many|TRBD1
TGTGCCAGCAGCGCCTATCCCGGGACAGGGCCTATTGATGGCTACACCTTC
CASSAYPGTGPIDGYTF
>TRBJ2-7|14|TRBV18|-|-
TGTGCCAGCTCACCACAATGGGGGGGCGATGAGCAGTACTTC
CASSPQWGGDEQYF
>TRBJ2-7|11|TRBV28|many|-
TGTGCCAGCCGAGATTACGTAGGGCAGTACTTC
CASRDYVGQYF
>TRBJ2-7|17|TRBV5-1|few|-
TGCGCCAGCAGCTTGGGGCTCCCCCGGGCCACCTCCTACGAGCAGTACTTC
CASSLGLPRATSYEQYF
>TRBJ2-4|16|TRBV4-1|many|TRBD2
TGCGCCAGCAGCCAAGTGAGGACTAGCGGGGGTGTTACTCAGTACTTC
CASSQVRTSGGVTQYF
>TRBJ2-3|14|TRBV30|few|TRBD2
TGTGCCTGGAGTGCGGGACTAGGAAAAGATACGCAGTATTTT
CAWSAGLGKDTQYF
>TRBJ1-5|14|TRBV3-1|many|-
TGTGCCAGCAGCCAAGTACCCAGAGGTCAGCCCCAGCATTTT
CASSQVPRGQPQHF
>TRBJ1-1|16|TRBV12-3/TRBV12-4|few|TRBD1
TGTGCCAGCACCCACGACAGGGGAGGAGGAAGCGCTGAAGCTTTCTTT
CASTHDRGGGSAEAFF
>TRBJ2-3|13|TRBV6-6|-|-
TGTGCCACCTCTGGACAGTACACAGATACGCAGTATTTT
CATSGQYTDTQYF
>TRBJ1-6|15|TRBV18|many|TRBD1
TGTGCCAGCTCACCGGACAGGGCTGGGAATTCACCCCTCCACTTT
CASSPDRAGNSPLHF
>TRBJ2-5|12|TRBV29-1|few|-
TGCAGCGCCGGAAGGGCCCAAGAGACCCAGTACTTC
CSAGRAQETQYF
>TRBJ1-1|12|TRBV12-3/TRBV12-4|few|-
TGTGCCAGCAGTTTAGTCGGCGGACAAGCTTTCTTT
CASSLVGGQAFF
>TRBJ1-5|17|TRBV18|-|-
TGTGCCAGCTCACCCCTAGGTGGGCGTTATAGCAATCAGCCCCAGCATTTT
CASSPLGGRYSNQPQHF
>TRBJ2-7|14|TRBV10-3|many|TRBD1
TGTGCCAACGCCATGGACAGGGGTTCCTACGAGCAGTACTTC
CANAMDRGSYEQYF
>TRBJ1-6|10|TRBV7-8|-|-
TGTGCCAGCAGCGGGGTAACCCTCCACTTT
CASSGVTLHF
>TRBJ2-1|13|TRBV29-1|many|-
TGCAGCGTTGTAGGTCGCTTTTACAATGAGCAGTTCTTC
CSVVGRFYNEQFF
>TRBJ2-7|12|TRBV20-1|few|TRBD2
TGCAGTGCTAGTGCGGGGGGGCGAGAGCAGTACTTC
CSASAGGREQYF
>TRBJ2-1|15|TRBV7-8|-|TRBD1
TGTGTCAGCAGCCGCCGGGACAGGGGACGCAATGAGCAGTTCTTC
CVSSRRDRGRNEQFF
>TRBJ1-4|14|TRBV7-8|many|TRBD1
TGTGCCAGCAGCTTAGGGACAGGGAACGAAAAACTGTTTTTT
CASSLGTGNEKLFF
>TRBJ2-1|16|TRBV7-2|many|TRBD1
TGTGCCAGCAGCTTAGCGCTACAGGGGGCCTACAATGAGCAGTTCTTC
CASSLALQGAYNEQFF
>TRBJ1-1|15|TRBV20-1|many|-
TGCAGTGCTGAGAGAACAGGGCTCTCGAACACTGAAGCTTTCTTT
CSAERTGLSNTEAFF
>TRBJ2-1|15|TRBV6-2/TRBV6-3|many|TRBD2
TGTGCCAGCAGACAGACTAGCGGGACAAACAATGAGCAGTTCTTC
CASRQTSGTNNEQFF
>TRBJ1-5|16|TRBV6-2/TRBV6-3|many|TRBD1
TGTGCCAGCAGCCCCGGACAGGTTCTTTGGGAGTGGCCCCAGCATTTT
CASSPGQVLWEWPQHF
>TRBJ2-1|14|TRBV9|few|-
TGTGCCAGCAGCCCAACCTATCTGGGAGGCGAGCAGTTCTTC
CASSPTYLGGEQFF
>TRBJ2-1|13|TRBV2|-|-
TGTGCCTGCCTGTGGCTAGCCGGCAATGAGCAGTTCTTC
CACLWLAGNEQFF
>TRBJ2-6|13|TRBV6-1|few|-
TGTGCCAGCACGGCAGCTGGGGCCAACGTCCTGACTTTC
CASTAAGANVLTF
>TRBJ1-2|14|TRBV10-2|many|-
TGCGCCAGCAGTGAGAGTATGGTTGACTATGGCTACACCTTC
CASSESMVDYGYTF
>TRBJ1-1|11|TRBV7-9|many|-
TGTGCCAGCAGCCCAAAAAACGAAGCTTTCTTT
CASSPKNEAFF
>TRBJ1-5|15|TRBV19|few|-
TGTGCCAGTAGTACCGGATGGGGGTTCAATCAGCCCCAGCATTTT
CASSTGWGFNQPQHF
>TRBJ2-2|14|TRBV3-1|many|TRBD2
TGTGCCAGCAGTCGGACTAGCGGGACCGGGGAGCTGTTTTTT
CASSRTSGTGELFF
>TRBJ1-5|13|TRBV19|many|-
TGTGCCAGTAGTTCGTATATGACTCAGCCCCAGCATTTT
CASSSYMTQPQHF
>TRBJ2-3|15|TRBV5-1|few|-
TGCGCCAGCACCCGGGGGCCTAGCGGCGAAGATACGCAGTATTTT
CASTRGPSGEDTQYF
>TRBJ2-3|17|TRBV5-1|many|-
TGCGCCAGCAGACGGGGGACAGCCGCCACCCTCCCGGATACGCAGTATTTT
CASRRGTAATLPDTQYF
>TRBJ1-5|14|TRBV18|many|TRBD1
TGTGCCAGCTCACCAGGACAGGGTAGTCAGCCCCAGCATTTT
CASSPGQGSQPQHF
>TRBJ2-2|16|TRBV5-5|few|-
TGTGCCAGCAGCTTTTTTCCTAGTGAACGGACCGGGGAGCTGTTTTTT
CASSFFPSERTGELFF